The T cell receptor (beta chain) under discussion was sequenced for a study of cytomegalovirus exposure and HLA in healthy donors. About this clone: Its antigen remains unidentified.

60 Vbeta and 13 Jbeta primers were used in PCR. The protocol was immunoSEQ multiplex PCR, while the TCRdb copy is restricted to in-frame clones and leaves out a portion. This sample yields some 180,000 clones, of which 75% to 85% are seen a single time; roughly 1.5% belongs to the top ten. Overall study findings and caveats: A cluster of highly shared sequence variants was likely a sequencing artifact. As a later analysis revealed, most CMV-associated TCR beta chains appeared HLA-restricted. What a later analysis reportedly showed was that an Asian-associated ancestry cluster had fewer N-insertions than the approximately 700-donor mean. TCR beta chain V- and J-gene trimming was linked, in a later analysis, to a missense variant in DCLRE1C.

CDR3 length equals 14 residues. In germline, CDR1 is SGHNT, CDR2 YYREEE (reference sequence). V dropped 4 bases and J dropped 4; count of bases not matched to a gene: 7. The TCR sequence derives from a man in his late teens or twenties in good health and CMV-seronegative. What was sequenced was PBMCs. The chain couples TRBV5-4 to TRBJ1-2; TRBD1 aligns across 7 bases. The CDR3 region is CASSEGAAGYGYTF. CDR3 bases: TGTGCCAGCAGCGAGGGGGCGGCGGGCTATGGCTACACCTTC.